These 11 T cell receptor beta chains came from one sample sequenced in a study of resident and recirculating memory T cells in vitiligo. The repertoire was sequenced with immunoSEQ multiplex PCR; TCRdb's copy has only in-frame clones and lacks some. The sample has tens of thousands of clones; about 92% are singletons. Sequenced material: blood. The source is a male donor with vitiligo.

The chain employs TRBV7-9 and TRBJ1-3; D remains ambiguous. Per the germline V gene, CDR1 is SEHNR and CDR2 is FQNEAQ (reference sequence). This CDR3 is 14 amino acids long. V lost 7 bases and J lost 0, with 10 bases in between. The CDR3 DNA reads TGTGCCAGCACCGGAGGGTCCTCTGGAAACACCATATATTTT. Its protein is CASTGGSSGNTIYF.

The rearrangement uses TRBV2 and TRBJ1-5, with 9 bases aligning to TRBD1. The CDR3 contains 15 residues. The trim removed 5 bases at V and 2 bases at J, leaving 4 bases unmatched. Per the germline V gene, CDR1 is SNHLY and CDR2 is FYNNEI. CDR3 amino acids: CASSPRQGGNQPQHF. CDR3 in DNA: TGTGCCAGCAGTCCCAGACAGGGGGGCAATCAGCCCCAGCATTTT.

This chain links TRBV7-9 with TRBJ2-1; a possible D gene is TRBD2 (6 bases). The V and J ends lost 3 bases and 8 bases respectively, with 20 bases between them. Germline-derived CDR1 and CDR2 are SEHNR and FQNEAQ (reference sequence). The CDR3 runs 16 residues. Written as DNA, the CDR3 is TGTGCCAGCAGCTTCGGGGGTGAATCGGGCGTCGATGAGCAGTTCTTC. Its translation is CASSFGGESGVDEQFF.

CDR3: CALPRRGFTDTQYF. The CDR3 coding sequence is TGTGCCTTACCCCGCCGGGGGTTCACAGATACGCAGTATTTT. V and J are TRBV2 and TRBJ2-3; a possible D gene is TRBD2 (6 bases). CDR3 length equals 14 residues. V lost 11 bases and J lost 2, with 17 bases in between. Germline assignment: CDR1 SNHLY and CDR2 FYNNEI.

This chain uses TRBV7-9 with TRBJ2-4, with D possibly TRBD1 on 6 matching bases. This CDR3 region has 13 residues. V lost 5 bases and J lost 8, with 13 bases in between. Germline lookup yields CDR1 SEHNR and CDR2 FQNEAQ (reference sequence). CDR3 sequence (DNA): TGTGCCAGCAGCCCCGGGACACGGGACATTCAGTACTTC. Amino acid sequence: CASSPGTRDIQYF.

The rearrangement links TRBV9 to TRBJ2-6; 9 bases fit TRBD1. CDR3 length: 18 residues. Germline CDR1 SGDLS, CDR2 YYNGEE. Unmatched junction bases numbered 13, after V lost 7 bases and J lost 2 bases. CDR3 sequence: CASQPAGQGTPGANVLTF. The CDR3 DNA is TGTGCCAGCCAGCCGGCGGGACAGGGCACCCCTGGGGCCAACGTCCTGACTTTC.

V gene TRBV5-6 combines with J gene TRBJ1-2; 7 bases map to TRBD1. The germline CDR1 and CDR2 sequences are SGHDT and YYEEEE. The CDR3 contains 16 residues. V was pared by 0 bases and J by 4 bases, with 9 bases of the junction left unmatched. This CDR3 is CASSLVGDRVSYGYTF. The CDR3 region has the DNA TGTGCCAGCAGCTTGGTAGGAGACAGGGTCTCCTATGGCTACACCTTC.

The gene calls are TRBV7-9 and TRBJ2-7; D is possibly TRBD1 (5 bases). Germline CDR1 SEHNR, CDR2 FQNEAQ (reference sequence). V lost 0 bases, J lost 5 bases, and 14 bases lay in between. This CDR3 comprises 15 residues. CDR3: CASSLAGAGPDEQYF. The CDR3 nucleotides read TGTGCCAGCAGCTTAGCAGGGGCAGGGCCTGACGAGCAGTACTTC.

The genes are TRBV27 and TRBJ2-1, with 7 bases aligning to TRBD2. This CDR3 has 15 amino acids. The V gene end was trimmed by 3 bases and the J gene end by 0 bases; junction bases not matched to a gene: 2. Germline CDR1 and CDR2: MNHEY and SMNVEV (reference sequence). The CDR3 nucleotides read TGTGCCAGCAGTTTCGGGGGGAGCTCCTACAATGAGCAGTTCTTC. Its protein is CASSFGGSSYNEQFF.

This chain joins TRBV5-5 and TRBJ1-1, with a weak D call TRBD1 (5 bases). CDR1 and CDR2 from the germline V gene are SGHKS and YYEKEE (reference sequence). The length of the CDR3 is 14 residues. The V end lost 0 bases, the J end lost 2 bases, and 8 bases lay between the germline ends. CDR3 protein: CASSLAWTNTEAFF. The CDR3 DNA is TGTGCCAGCAGCTTGGCTTGGACAAACACTGAAGCTTTCTTT.

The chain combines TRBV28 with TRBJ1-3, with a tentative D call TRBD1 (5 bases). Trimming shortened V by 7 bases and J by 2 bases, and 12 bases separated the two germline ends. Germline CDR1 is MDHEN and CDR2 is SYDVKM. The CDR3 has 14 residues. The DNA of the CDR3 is TGTGCCAGCACCGATCGGGGGGCTGGAAACACCATATATTTT. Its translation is CASTDRGAGNTIYF.